This T cell receptor beta chain was retrieved from a study of CD8+CD57+ T cells in acquired aplastic anemia. Study details: Sorted CD4+ and CD8+ cells gave a mean 3.2 ug DNA, range 0.2 to 27.4 ug.

Comments on this clonotype: The antigen is undetermined.

V was cut by 4 bases and J by 4 bases, with 21 bases left in between. Germline lookup yields CDR1 SGHDT and CDR2 YYEEEE. This CDR3 contains 16 residues. Broader study findings: Roughly 30 CD8+ CDR3 sequences occurred in both the patients and the controls. Patients did not significantly differ from controls in CD8+ Simpson's diversity.

The template for TCR beta VDJ and CDR3 sequence profiling was genomic DNA. TCRdb re-called the reads with MiXCR, one entry per CDR3 protein. The table lists roughly 200,000 distinct CDR3 sequences, roughly 65% of them singletons, with roughly 46% in the top ten. CD8+CD57+ cell expansion, shown by flow cytometry, had occurred in the patients selected for sequencing. The rearrangement uses TRBV5-6 and TRBJ2-7; no clear D gene. Source material: sorted CD4+, CD8+, or CD8+CD57+ T cells (not recorded which) from PBMCs. The sequence derives from a human donor with aplastic anemia. CDR3 in DNA: TGTGCCAGCAGCAACGGGCAACAGCTGAGGCGGTACGAGCAGTACTTC. Its protein is CASSNGQQLRRYEQYF.